A selection of T cell receptor beta chains follows, all from one sample in a study of early T cells in non-severe SARS-CoV-2 infection. MiXCR, run by TCRdb on the 5' RACE reads, gives a single entry per CDR3 protein. The sample has 25,000 to 35,000 distinct CDR3 sequences; approximately 5.3% are singletons. Sequencing was performed on whole blood. Source of these receptors: an adult who was a healthcare worker with PCR-confirmed SARS-CoV-2 infection or an uninfected control (not recorded which). Both conserved end residues are part of each CDR3. The D gene is left open where the match is weak. Not every row has a clone size; where given, it reads once, few, many or a size class.

d_call clone_size j_call v_call cdr3_aa cdr3_nt
TRBD2 . TRBJ2-7 TRBV20-1 CSAPSSGRKYEQYF TGCAGTGCTCCTTCTAGCGGGAGGAAGTACGAGCAGTACTTC
. many TRBJ2-6 TRBV18 CASSPLRGPGANVLTF TGTGCCAGCTCACCATTACGGGGGCCTGGGGCCAACGTCCTGACTTTC
TRBD2 many TRBJ2-7 TRBV27 CASSATSENEQYF TGTGCCAGCAGTGCCACTAGCGAAAACGAGCAGTACTTC
. . TRBJ2-1 TRBV27 CASRAVPYDNNEQFF TGTGCCAGCAGAGCCGTACCCTACGATAACAATGAGCAGTTCTTC
TRBD2 few TRBJ2-3 TRBV3-1 CASSLHSGRGTDTQYF TGTGCCAGCAGCCTCCATAGCGGGAGAGGTACAGATACGCAGTATTTT
. many TRBJ2-6 TRBV21-1 CASMGAGANVLTF TGTGCCAGCATGGGGGCTGGGGCCAACGTCCTGACTTTC
. . TRBJ1-4 TRBV7-2 CASSLGGLEKLFF TGTGCCAGCAGCTTAGGAGGACTAGAAAAACTGTTTTTT
. few TRBJ2-7 TRBV7-2 CASSSVGGAPSSYEQYF TGTGCCAGCAGCTCCGTAGGAGGGGCGCCGAGCTCCTACGAGCAGTACTTC
. many TRBJ1-1 TRBV3-1 CASSRSMNTEAFF TGTGCCAGCAGCCGAAGCATGAACACTGAAGCTTTCTTT
. . TRBJ1-4 TRBV6-6 CASRRSNEKLFF TGTGCCAGCCGCAGGTCGAATGAAAAACTGTTTTTT
. many TRBJ2-1 TRBV7-2 CASSYQTNNEQFF TGTGCCAGCAGCTACCAAACCAACAATGAGCAGTTCTTC
. . TRBJ2-3 TRBV14 CASSGSTDTQYF TGTGCCAGCAGCGGGAGTACAGATACGCAGTATTTT
. many TRBJ2-7 TRBV12-3/TRBV12-4 CASSLEILGTNYEQYF TGTGCCAGCAGTTTAGAGATACTTGGGACGAACTACGAGCAGTACTTC
. medium-sized TRBJ2-3 TRBV10-3 CAIAEGGITDTQYF TGTGCCATCGCGGAGGGCGGGATCACAGATACGCAGTATTTT
TRBD1 few TRBJ2-2 TRBV29-1 CSVGGTGEPGELFF TGCAGCGTTGGGGGGACAGGGGAACCCGGGGAGCTGTTTTTT
. many TRBJ2-3 TRBV5-1 CASSGQGVVDTQYF TGCGCCAGCAGCGGGCAGGGCGTTGTGGATACGCAGTATTTT
. many TRBJ2-1 TRBV20-1 CSAQGDSYNEQFF TGCAGTGCCCAGGGGGACTCATACAATGAGCAGTTCTTC
. many TRBJ2-1 TRBV6-5 CASSYSGHNNEQFF TGTGCCAGCAGTTACTCCGGACACAACAATGAGCAGTTCTTC
. many TRBJ1-2 TRBV19 CASSIEGGRLGNGYTF TGTGCCAGTAGTATAGAGGGGGGACGACTTGGAAATGGCTACACCTTC
. few TRBJ2-7 TRBV3-1 CASSQAQLGLARSEQYF TGTGCCAGCAGCCAAGCCCAGCTTGGACTTGCCCGCAGTGAGCAGTACTTC
. many TRBJ2-5 TRBV9 CASSGGTVQETQYF TGTGCCAGCAGCGGCGGGACGGTACAAGAGACCCAGTACTTC
TRBD1 few TRBJ2-7 TRBV7-9 CASSLGQSSYEQYF TGTGCCAGCAGCTTGGGACAGAGCTCCTACGAGCAGTACTTC
. few TRBJ2-3 TRBV11-1 CASSLFGLDTQYF TGTGCCAGCAGCTTGTTCGGATTAGATACGCAGTATTTT